Sequencing of this T cell receptor (beta chain) was carried out in a study of cytomegalovirus exposure and HLA in healthy donors. Only in-frame clones appear in the TCRdb table, and some are missing; sequencing was by immunoSEQ multiplex PCR. The top ten hold roughly 3% of the sample, which has 150,000 to 200,000 clones, 75% to 95% seen once. CDR1 ENHRY and CDR2 SYGVKD come from the germline V gene. The length of the CDR3 is 19 residues. V lost 2 bases and J lost 0; bases outside the gene matches: 16. Concerning this clone: The target antigen is unknown.

General study results and limits: Cytomegalovirus association was assigned to about 150 TCR beta chains.

The genes are TRBV10-3 and TRBJ2-7; 7 bases fit TRBD2. The source is a woman aged 18-30 years in good health and CMV-seropositive. Sequencing was performed on PBMCs. The chain's CDR3 is CAISEGSLKRGVSSYEQYF. In DNA, the CDR3 is TGTGCCATCAGTGAGGGCTCCTTGAAGCGGGGCGTGAGCTCCTACGAGCAGTACTTC.